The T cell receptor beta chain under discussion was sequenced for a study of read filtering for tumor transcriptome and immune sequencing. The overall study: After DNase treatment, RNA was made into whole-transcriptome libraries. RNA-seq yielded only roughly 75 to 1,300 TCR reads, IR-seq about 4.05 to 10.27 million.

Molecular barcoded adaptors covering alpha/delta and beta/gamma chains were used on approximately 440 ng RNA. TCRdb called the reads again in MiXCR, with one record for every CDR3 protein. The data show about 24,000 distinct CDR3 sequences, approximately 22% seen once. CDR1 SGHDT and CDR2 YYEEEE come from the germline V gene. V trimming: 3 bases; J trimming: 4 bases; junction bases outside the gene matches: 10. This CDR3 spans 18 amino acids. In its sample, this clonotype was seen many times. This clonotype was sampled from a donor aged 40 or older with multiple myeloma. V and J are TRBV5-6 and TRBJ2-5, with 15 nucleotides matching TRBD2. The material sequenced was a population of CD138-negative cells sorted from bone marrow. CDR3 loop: CASSSYAPGLAGGETQYF. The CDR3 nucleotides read TGTGCCAGCAGCTCCTATGCTCCGGGACTAGCGGGGGGAGAGACCCAGTACTTC.